These 13 T cell receptor beta chains originate from one sample sequenced in a study of blood T cell repertoires in COVID-19. Using immunoSEQ multiplex PCR, the repertoire was profiled, and TCRdb retains in-frame clones only, with some absent. The table has fewer than 350,000 clones, about 93% seen once. Sample: peripheral blood. The receptors were sampled from a woman aged 25-40 years with COVID-19, enrolled during active disease.

This chain uses TRBV7-3 with TRBJ2-2; TRBD1 matches 7 bases. This CDR3 is built from 14 residues. Per germline, CDR1 SGHTA and CDR2 FQGTGA. J lost 8 bases, V lost 5 bases, and 8 bases had no gene match. The CDR3 bases are TGTGCCAGCAGCCAGCAGGGGGATTTGGGGGAGCTGTTTTTT. Protein product: CASSQQGDLGELFF.

This CDR3 is CASSPDRVPNTEAFF. In DNA form, the CDR3 reads TGTGCCAGCAGCCCGGACAGGGTACCGAACACTGAAGCTTTCTTT. The chain has TRBV7-3 and TRBJ1-1; 8 bases match TRBD1. Germline assignment: CDR1 SGHTA and CDR2 FQGTGA. CDR3 length: 15 residues. The junction had 6 bases not matched to a gene; V was cut back by 5 bases and J by 1 base.

The V and J genes are TRBV24-1 and TRBJ1-5, with 8 bases identical to TRBD1. Germline loops: CDR1 KGHDR, CDR2 SFDVKD. The length of the CDR3 is 15 residues. J was trimmed by 2 bases and V by 2 bases; bases with no gene match: 1. DNA for the CDR3: TGTGCCACCAGTGATTCACAGGGGGGCAATCAGCCCCAGCATTTT. Residues: CATSDSQGGNQPQHF.

V is TRBV4-3 and J is TRBJ1-6, with a tentative D call TRBD1 (6 bases). The CDR3 runs to 16 residues. The germline V and J ends were trimmed by 0 bases and 4 bases, with 10 bases remaining between them. CDR1 and CDR2 from the germline V gene are LGHNA and YSLEER. In DNA form, the CDR3 reads TGCGCCAGCAGCCAAGAGGGGGCAGTTTATAATTCACCCCTCCACTTT. Amino acids: CASSQEGAVYNSPLHF.

V gene TRBV4-3 combines with J gene TRBJ1-1; D is undetermined. The CDR3 totals 14 residues. Germline lookup yields CDR1 LGHNA and CDR2 YSLEER. With 1 base removed from V and 4 bases from J, the gap between germline ends came to 10 bases. CDR3 amino acids: CASSQVAGFTEAFF. DNA for the CDR3: TGCGCCAGCAGCCAAGTCGCGGGTTTCACTGAAGCTTTCTTT.

The gene calls are TRBV7-9 and TRBJ1-1; maybe TRBD1 (6 bases). The germline CDR1 and CDR2 sequences are SEHNR and FQNEAQ (reference sequence). Trimming shortened V by 5 bases and J by 1 base, and 20 bases separated the two germline ends. This CDR3 spans 17 amino acids. This CDR3 reads CASSRGDTGARNTEAFF. CDR3 DNA sequence: TGTGCCAGCAGCCGAGGGGACACGGGTGCCAGGAACACTGAAGCTTTCTTT.

The V call is TRBV3-1 (or the pseudogene TRBV3-2), the J call TRBJ1-6; 9 bases agree with TRBD1. CDR3 size: 14 residues. J was trimmed by 7 bases and V by 4 bases; bases with no gene match: 2. Germline values: CDR1 LGHDT, CDR2 YNNKEL (reference sequence). CDR3 DNA sequence: TGTGCCAGCAGCCGCGGACAGGGGAATTCACCCCTCCACTTT. Translating it yields CASSRGQGNSPLHF.

This rearrangement joins TRBV28 to TRBJ1-2; 7 bases line up with TRBD1. V trimming: 6 bases; J trimming: 0 bases; junction bases outside the gene matches: 7. Germline CDR1 MDHEN, CDR2 SYDVKM. The CDR3 runs to 15 residues. CDR3 loop: CASRTGTAANYGYTF. In DNA form, the CDR3 reads TGTGCCAGCAGGACTGGGACAGCCGCTAACTATGGCTACACCTTC.

This chain joins TRBV10-3 and TRBJ1-1, with no clear D. V was cut by 2 bases and J by 1 base, with 14 bases left in between. The CDR3 is 16 amino acids. Germline V gene data show CDR1 as ENHRY and CDR2 as SYGVKD. The CDR3 sequence: CAISERGGTENTEAFF. The CDR3 region has the DNA TGTGCCATCAGTGAGCGCGGCGGCACGGAGAACACTGAAGCTTTCTTT.

This sequence joins TRBV6-2 or TRBV6-3 and TRBJ2-2, with 13 bases identical to TRBD2. J lost 6 bases, V lost 4 bases, and 5 bases had no gene match. CDR1 and CDR2 from the germline V gene are MNHEY and SVGEGT. This CDR3 spans 16 amino acids. The CDR3 nucleotides are TGTGCCAGCAGTTGGAGGACTAGCGGGAGCCCCGGGGAGCTGTTTTTT. Translated, it gives CASSWRTSGSPGELFF.

The V gene is TRBV27, the J gene TRBJ1-6, with a possible D match to TRBD1 (5 bases). The CDR3 is 16 amino acids. Per the germline V gene, CDR1 is MNHEY and CDR2 is SMNVEV (reference sequence). Trimming removed 6 bases at V and 10 bases at J, with 22 bases between. This chain's CDR3 is CASSPRGWSGRSPLHF. Here the CDR3 DNA reads TGTGCCAGCAGCCCCCGGGGGTGGTCGGGGAGGTCACCCCTCCACTTT.

The chain uses TRBV28 and TRBJ2-7; tentative D call: TRBD2 (6 bases). The CDR3 consists of 14 residues. V was trimmed by 5 bases and J by 1 base, leaving 12 bases between them. Germline loops: CDR1 MDHEN, CDR2 SYDVKM. The CDR3 coding sequence is TGTGCCAGCAGTGGTCGGGGGAAATCCTACGAGCAGTACTTC. Residues: CASSGRGKSYEQYF.

The gene calls are TRBV9 and TRBJ2-6; D is perhaps TRBD2 (6 bases). V was pared by 0 bases and J by 2 bases, with 9 bases between. The germline CDR1 and CDR2 sequences are SGDLS and YYNGEE. This CDR3 has 16 amino acids. CDR3 residues: CASSVGGGAGANVLTF. Here the CDR3 DNA reads TGTGCCAGCAGCGTAGGAGGCGGGGCTGGGGCCAACGTCCTGACTTTC.